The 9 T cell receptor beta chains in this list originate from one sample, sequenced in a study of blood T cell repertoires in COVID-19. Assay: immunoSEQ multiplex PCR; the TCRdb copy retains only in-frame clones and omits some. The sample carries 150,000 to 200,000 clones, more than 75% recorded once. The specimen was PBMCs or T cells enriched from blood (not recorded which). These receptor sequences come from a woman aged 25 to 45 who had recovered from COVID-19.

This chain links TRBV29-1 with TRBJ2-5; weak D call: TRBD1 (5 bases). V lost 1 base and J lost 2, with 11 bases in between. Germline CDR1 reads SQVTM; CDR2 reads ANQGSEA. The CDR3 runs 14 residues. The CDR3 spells CSVEGGFVQETQYF. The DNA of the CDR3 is TGCAGCGTTGAAGGGGGCTTTGTTCAAGAGACCCAGTACTTC.

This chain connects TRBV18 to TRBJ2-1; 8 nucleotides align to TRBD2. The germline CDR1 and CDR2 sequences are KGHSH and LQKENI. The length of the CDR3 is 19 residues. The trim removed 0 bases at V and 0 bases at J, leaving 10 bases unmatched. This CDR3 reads CASSPPLTSERSSYNEQFF. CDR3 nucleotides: TGTGCCAGCTCACCACCTTTGACTAGCGAAAGGAGCTCCTACAATGAGCAGTTCTTC.

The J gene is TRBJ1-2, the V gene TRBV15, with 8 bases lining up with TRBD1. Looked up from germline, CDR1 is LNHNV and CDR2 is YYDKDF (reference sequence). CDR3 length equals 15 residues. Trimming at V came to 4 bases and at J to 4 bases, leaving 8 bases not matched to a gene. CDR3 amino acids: CATSTGATGGYGYTF. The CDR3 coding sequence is TGTGCCACCAGCACCGGGGCTACAGGGGGCTATGGCTACACCTTC.

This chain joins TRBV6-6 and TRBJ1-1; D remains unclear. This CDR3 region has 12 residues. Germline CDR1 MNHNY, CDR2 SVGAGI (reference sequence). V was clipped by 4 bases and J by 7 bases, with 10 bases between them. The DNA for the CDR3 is TGTGCCAGCAGTTTTAGAGCGGGTGAAGCTTTCTTT. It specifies CASSFRAGEAFF.

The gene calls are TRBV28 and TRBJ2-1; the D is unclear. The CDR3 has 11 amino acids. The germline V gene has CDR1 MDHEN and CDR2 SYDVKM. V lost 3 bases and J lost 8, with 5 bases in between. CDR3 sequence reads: CASSFVYEQFF. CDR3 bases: TGTGCCAGCAGTTTTGTATATGAGCAGTTCTTC.

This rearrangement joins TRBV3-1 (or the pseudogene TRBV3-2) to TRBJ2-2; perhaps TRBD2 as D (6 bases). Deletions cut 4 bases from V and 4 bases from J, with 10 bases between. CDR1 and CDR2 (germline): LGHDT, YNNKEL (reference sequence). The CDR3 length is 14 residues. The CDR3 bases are TGTGCCAGCAGCCCCCGAGCGGGCACCGGGGAGCTGTTTTTT. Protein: CASSPRAGTGELFF.

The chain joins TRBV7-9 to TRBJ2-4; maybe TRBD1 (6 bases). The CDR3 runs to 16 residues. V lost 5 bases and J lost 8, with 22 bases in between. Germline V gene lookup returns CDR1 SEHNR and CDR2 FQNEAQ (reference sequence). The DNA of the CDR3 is TGTGCCAGCAGCCCTCAAGTCACAGGGTACAAGGACATTCAGTACTTC. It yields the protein CASSPQVTGYKDIQYF.

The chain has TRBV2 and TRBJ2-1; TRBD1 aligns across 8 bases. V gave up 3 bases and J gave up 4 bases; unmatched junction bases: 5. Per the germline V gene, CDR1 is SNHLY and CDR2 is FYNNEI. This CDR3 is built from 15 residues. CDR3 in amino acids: CASSETGAGYNEQFF. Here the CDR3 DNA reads TGTGCCAGCAGTGAGACAGGGGCAGGGTACAATGAGCAGTTCTTC.

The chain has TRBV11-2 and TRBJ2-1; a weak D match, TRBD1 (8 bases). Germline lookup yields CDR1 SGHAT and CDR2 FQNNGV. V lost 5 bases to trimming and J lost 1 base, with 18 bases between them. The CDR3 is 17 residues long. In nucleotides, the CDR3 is TGTGCCAGCAGCCCACAGGGGGGGGTTTGGTCCTACAATGAGCAGTTCTTC. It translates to CASSPQGGVWSYNEQFF.